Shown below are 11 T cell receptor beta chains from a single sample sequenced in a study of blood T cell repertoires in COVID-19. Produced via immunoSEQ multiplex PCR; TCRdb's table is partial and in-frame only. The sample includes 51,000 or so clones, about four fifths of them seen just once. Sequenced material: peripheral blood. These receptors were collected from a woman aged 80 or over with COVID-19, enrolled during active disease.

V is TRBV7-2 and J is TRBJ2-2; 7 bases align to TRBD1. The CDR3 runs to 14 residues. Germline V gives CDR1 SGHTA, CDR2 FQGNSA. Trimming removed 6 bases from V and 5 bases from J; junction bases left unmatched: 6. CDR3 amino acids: CASRSYRGTGELFF. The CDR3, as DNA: TGTGCCAGCAGGTCATACAGGGGAACCGGGGAGCTGTTTTTT. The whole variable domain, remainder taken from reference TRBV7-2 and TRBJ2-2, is GAGVSQSPSNKVTEKGKDVELRCDPISGHTALYWYRQSLGQGLEFLIYFQGNSAPDKSGLPSDRFSAERTGGSVSTLTIQRTQQEDSAVYLCASRSYRGTGELFFGEGSRLTVL.

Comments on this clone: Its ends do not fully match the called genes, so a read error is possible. CDR3: CASSSPSGLLHF. CDR3 nucleotide sequence: TGTGCCAGCAGCTCGCCGTCGGGACTATTACACTTC. This chain joins TRBV7-3 and TRBJ2-5; the match to TRBD2 covers 7 bases. Germline V gene lookup returns CDR1 SGHTA and CDR2 FQGTGA. CDR3 length: 12 amino acids.

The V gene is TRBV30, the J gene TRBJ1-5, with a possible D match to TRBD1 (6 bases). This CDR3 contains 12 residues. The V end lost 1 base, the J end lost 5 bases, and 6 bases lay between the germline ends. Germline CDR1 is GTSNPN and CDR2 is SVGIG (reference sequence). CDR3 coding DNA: TGTGCCTGGAGTGAGGGGGATCAGCCCCAGCATTTT. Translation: CAWSEGDQPQHF.

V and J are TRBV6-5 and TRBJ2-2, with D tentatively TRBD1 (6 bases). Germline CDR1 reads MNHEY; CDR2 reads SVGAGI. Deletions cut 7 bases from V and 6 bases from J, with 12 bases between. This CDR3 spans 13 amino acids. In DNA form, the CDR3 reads TGTGCCAGCACAACACAGGGTTCCGGGGAGCTGTTTTTT. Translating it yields CASTTQGSGELFF.

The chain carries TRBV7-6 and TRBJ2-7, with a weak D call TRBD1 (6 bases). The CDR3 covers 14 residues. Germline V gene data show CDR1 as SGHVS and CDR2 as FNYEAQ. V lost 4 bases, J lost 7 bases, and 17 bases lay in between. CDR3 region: CASSSRDTLREQYF. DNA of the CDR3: TGTGCCAGCAGCTCCCGGGACACCCTCCGGGAGCAGTACTTC.

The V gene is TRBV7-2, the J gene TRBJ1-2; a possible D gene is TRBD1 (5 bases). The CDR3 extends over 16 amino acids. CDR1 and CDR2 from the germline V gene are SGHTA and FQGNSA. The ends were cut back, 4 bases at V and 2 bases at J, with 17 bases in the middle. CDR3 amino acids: CASSSDFRDSNYGYTF. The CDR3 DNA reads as TGTGCCAGCAGCTCGGACTTTAGGGACTCCAACTATGGCTACACCTTC.

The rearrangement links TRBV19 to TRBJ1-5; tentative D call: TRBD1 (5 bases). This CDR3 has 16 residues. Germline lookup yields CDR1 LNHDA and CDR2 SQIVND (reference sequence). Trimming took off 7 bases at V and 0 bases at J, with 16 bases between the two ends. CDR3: CASTPRVLNSNQPQHF. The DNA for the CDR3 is TGTGCCAGTACCCCCAGGGTTCTGAATAGCAATCAGCCCCAGCATTTT.

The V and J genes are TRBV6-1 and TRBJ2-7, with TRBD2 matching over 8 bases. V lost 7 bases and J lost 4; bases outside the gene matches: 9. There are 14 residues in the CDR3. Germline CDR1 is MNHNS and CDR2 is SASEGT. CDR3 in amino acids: CASTREVGAYEQYF. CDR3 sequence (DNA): TGTGCCAGCACGCGGGAGGTAGGGGCTTACGAGCAGTACTTC.

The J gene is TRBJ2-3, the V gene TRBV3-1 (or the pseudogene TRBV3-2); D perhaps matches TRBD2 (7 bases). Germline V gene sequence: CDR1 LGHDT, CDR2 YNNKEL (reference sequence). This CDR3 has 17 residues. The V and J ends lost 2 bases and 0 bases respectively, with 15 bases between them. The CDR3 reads CASSQRYRGGSTDTQYF. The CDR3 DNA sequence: TGTGCCAGCAGCCAACGCTATAGGGGGGGAAGCACAGATACGCAGTATTTT.

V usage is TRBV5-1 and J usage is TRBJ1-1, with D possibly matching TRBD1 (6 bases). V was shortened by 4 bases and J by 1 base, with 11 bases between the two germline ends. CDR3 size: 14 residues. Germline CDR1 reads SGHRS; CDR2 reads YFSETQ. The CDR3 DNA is TGCGCCAGCAGCATGGACAGATCGAACACTGAAGCTTTCTTT. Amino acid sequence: CASSMDRSNTEAFF.

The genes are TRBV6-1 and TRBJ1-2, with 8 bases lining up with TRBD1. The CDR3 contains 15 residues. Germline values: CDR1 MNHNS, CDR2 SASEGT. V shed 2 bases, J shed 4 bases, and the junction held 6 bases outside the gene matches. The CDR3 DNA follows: TGTGCCAGCAGTGAACACCAGGGGGCTTCCTATGGCTACACCTTC. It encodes CASSEHQGASYGYTF.